Following are 8 T cell receptor beta chains from one sample sequenced in a study of T cell responses to AZD1222 COVID-19 vaccine (dated by TCRdb to the early 2020s). The time point label of this sample denotes: about 28 days (+/-7) after the second vaccine dose. What this sample's treatment or condition label stands for: meningococcal conjugate vaccine given as trial control. The library was produced with the immunoSEQ multiplex PCR assay. Not all clones reach the TCRdb copy of this immuneACCESS table, which keeps in-frame sequences only. Checked studies attribute under half of the gap to unresolved V genes and leave the rest unexplained. The sample table contains 150,000 to 200,000 clones; only one count was recorded for 80% to 90% of them. 4.3% of the sample belongs to the ten largest clones. The sequenced sample was peripheral blood, obtained 28 days after the second dose of the MenACWY control vaccine. These receptors all come from an adult who received the MenACWY meningococcal vaccine as a control.

This chain links TRBV21-1 with TRBJ2-5. TRBV21-1 is labeled a pseudogene. This CDR3 has 10 residues. As DNA, the CDR3 is TGTGCCAGCAGTCAAGAGACCCAGTACTTC. Its protein product is CASSQETQYF.

CDR3 protein: CASSQDSGGPEAFF. DNA for the CDR3: TGTGCCAGCAGCCAAGATAGCGGGGGGCCTGAAGCTTTCTTT. This chain joins TRBV3-1 (or the pseudogene TRBV3-2) and TRBJ1-1, with a weak D call TRBD1 (6 bases). V gave up 0 bases and J gave up 6 bases, with 11 bases separating them. The CDR3 sequence is 14 residues long. Germline V gene sequence: CDR1 LGHDT, CDR2 YNNKEL (reference sequence).

This rearrangement joins TRBV6-2 or TRBV6-3 to TRBJ2-3; D is uncertain. Germline values: CDR1 MNHEY, CDR2 SVGEGT. V shed 6 bases and J shed 3 bases, with 13 bases lying between them. This CDR3 comprises 14 residues. The CDR3 protein is CASSHRVVTDTQYF. CDR3 DNA sequence: TGTGCCAGCAGCCACCGGGTGGTGACAGATACGCAGTATTTT.

This clone was counted a few times. This chain joins TRBV7-3 and TRBJ1-1; D might be TRBD1 (5 bases). Germline V CDR1 and CDR2: SGHTA, FQGTGA. Trimming pared 5 bases from V and 6 bases from J, leaving 16 bases between. The CDR3 runs 14 residues. The CDR3, as DNA: TGTGCCAGCAGCCCCCGGCGGGACCCCCCTGAAGCTTTCTTT. Its protein is CASSPRRDPPEAFF.

V gene TRBV6-5 combines with J gene TRBJ2-4, with D unclear. CDR3 length equals 13 residues. Germline values: CDR1 MNHEY, CDR2 SVGAGI. Trimming took off 5 bases at V and 7 bases at J, with 12 bases between the two ends. The CDR3 here is CASSKTAWNIQYF. CDR3 DNA: TGTGCCAGCAGTAAAACGGCGTGGAACATTCAGTACTTC.

This chain links TRBV19 with TRBJ1-2; 9 bases are a match to TRBD1. The CDR3 runs 14 residues. The V and J ends lost 8 bases and 4 bases, in that order; junction bases with no gene match: 8. CDR1 and CDR2 from the germline V gene are LNHDA and SQIVND (reference sequence). This chain's CDR3 is CASRTGGGGYGYTF. CDR3 in DNA: TGTGCCAGTCGCACAGGGGGCGGTGGCTATGGCTACACCTTC.

V gene TRBV29-1 combines with J gene TRBJ1-1; the D is unclear. V lost 3 bases and J 3 bases, leaving 5 bases between the germline ends. This CDR3 has 11 residues. Germline CDR1 SQVTM, CDR2 ANQGSEA. The CDR3 bases are TGCAGCGTTGACGTCTACACTGAAGCTTTCTTT. It codes for CSVDVYTEAFF.

The chain is built from TRBV5-6 and TRBJ2-3; tentative D call: TRBD1 (6 bases). The CDR3 loop spans 16 amino acids. V gave up 3 bases and J gave up 4 bases, with 18 bases separating them. Looked up from germline, CDR1 is SGHDT and CDR2 is YYEEEE. The DNA for the CDR3 is TGTGCCAGCAGCTCCTTGGGGGACATCCCCCCAGATACGCAGTATTTT. Amino acids: CASSSLGDIPPDTQYF.